Presented here are 30 T cell receptor beta chains from one specimen sequenced in a study of T cells in Graves' hyperthyroidism and ophthalmopathy. The CDR3 regions of TCR beta were amplified from RNA transcripts. Researchers ran a first-round RT-PCR on the TCR CDR3 using the HTBI primer set. TCRdb processed the multiplex PCR reads anew with MiXCR; each CDR3 protein has one entry. The sample comprises some 580,000 distinct CDR3 sequences, roughly a sixth of which are singletons, and 2.5% to 4% rests with the top ten. Sequenced: blood. All receptors derive from a woman aged 40 to 49 with Graves' ophthalmopathy.

This clonotype was picked up a small number of times. V and J are TRBV7-9 and TRBJ2-2, with unresolved D. V lost 7 bases and J 0 bases, leaving 9 bases between the germline ends. Germline V gene sequence: CDR1 SEHNR, CDR2 FQNEAQ (reference sequence). The length of the CDR3 is 14 residues. The CDR3 DNA follows: TGTGCCAGCACGCTGGAAACGAACACCGGGGAGCTGTTTTTT. This codes for CASTLETNTGELFF.

This clonotype was counted ten times or more. V and J are TRBV2 and TRBJ2-5, with D possibly matching TRBD2 (5 bases). V gave up 0 bases and J gave up 7 bases, with 9 bases separating them. The germline gives CDR1 SNHLY, CDR2 FYNNEI. The CDR3 consists of 13 residues. The CDR3 nucleotides are TGTGCCAGCAGTGAAGCCGGGGTCGGGACCCAGTACTTC. It yields the protein CASSEAGVGTQYF.

The chain employs TRBV11-2 and TRBJ2-3, with TRBD2 identical over 8 bases. V shed 4 bases, J shed 10 bases, and the junction held 19 bases outside the gene matches. The CDR3 consists of 17 residues. Germline V gene lookup returns CDR1 SGHAT and CDR2 FQNNGV. The CDR3 spells CASSSIEGPAGAMAQYF. The CDR3 DNA follows: TGTGCCAGCAGCTCAATAGAGGGCCCAGCGGGGGCGATGGCGCAGTATTTT.

At least ten counts were recorded for this clonotype. The chain uses TRBV7-3 and TRBJ2-1; no definite D call. V dropped 1 base and J dropped 5 bases, with 6 bases sitting between them. This CDR3 comprises 13 residues. Germline values: CDR1 SGHTA, CDR2 FQGTGA. The CDR3 DNA sequence: TGTGCCAGCAGCTTAAATCCGGACAATGAGCAGTTCTTC. Translated: CASSLNPDNEQFF.

This clonotype was observed many times. The chain uses TRBV28 and TRBJ2-5; TRBD1 matches at 8 bases. V was clipped by 9 bases and J by 0 bases; unmatched bases: 6. Germline V gene sequence: CDR1 MDHEN, CDR2 SYDVKM. This CDR3 region has 14 residues. CDR3 residues: CASLQGVDQETQYF. In DNA, the CDR3 is TGTGCCAGTTTACAGGGGGTCGACCAAGAGACCCAGTACTTC.

This chain uses TRBV14 with TRBJ2-3; D not certain. Trimming shortened V by 4 bases and J by 8 bases, and 13 bases separated the two germline ends. The CDR3 runs to 13 residues. Germline assignment: CDR1 SGHDN and CDR2 FVKESK. The CDR3 protein is CASSPYSGPTQYF. The CDR3 nucleotides read TGTGCCAGCAGCCCTTACTCCGGACCTACGCAGTATTTT.

V gene TRBV10-3 combines with J gene TRBJ2-5, with 8 nucleotides matching TRBD2. V lost 0 bases to trimming and J lost 1 base; unmatched junction nucleotides: 1. The CDR3 length is 15 residues. Looked up from germline, CDR1 is ENHRY and CDR2 is SYGVKD. For the CDR3, the DNA is TGTGCCATCAGTGAGTCGGGGACTAGCCAAGAGACCCAGTACTTC. Translated, it gives CAISESGTSQETQYF.

Many counts were recorded for this clonotype. The chain recombines TRBV20-1 with TRBJ1-2; 7 positions match TRBD1. Germline trimming cut 6 bases from V and 5 bases from J; bases unmatched to any gene: 15. The CDR3 has 15 amino acids. Per germline, CDR1 DFQATT and CDR2 SNEGSKA (reference sequence). CDR3 nucleotide sequence: TGCAGTGCACCACCTGACAGGGCCTTAGGATATGGCTACACCTTC. It is translated as CSAPPDRALGYGYTF.

This clonotype has at least ten counts. J is TRBJ2-3 and V is TRBV4-1; possible D gene TRBD2, 6 bases. From germline, CDR1 is MGHRA and CDR2 YSYEKL. V lost 1 base and J lost 6, with 14 bases in between. The CDR3 spans 15 residues. The CDR3 DNA reads as TGCGCCAGCAGCCAAGTAGGGAGGAGGAGCGATACGCAGTATTTT. This gives the protein CASSQVGRRSDTQYF.

The chain couples TRBV3-1 to TRBJ2-7, with 10 bases that match TRBD2. Germline V gene data show CDR1 as LGHDT and CDR2 as YNNKEL (reference sequence). The CDR3 is made up of 15 amino acids. The ends lost 0 bases at V and 7 bases at J; junction bases unmatched: 6. The CDR3 reads CASSQDLAGVWEQYF. Written as DNA, the CDR3 is TGTGCCAGCAGCCAAGACCTAGCGGGAGTTTGGGAGCAGTACTTC.

Notes on this clonotype: This sequence may be a read error, since a much larger clone differs from it by one base. The chain recombines TRBV24-1 with TRBJ2-7, with 9 bases identical to TRBD2. The germline V gene encodes CDR1 KGHDR and CDR2 SFDVKD. The J segment lost 9 bases and the V segment lost 6 bases, leaving 5 bases of the junction unmatched. CDR3 length: 12 amino acids. CDR3 in amino acids: CATSTAGGTQYF. The CDR3, as DNA: TGTGCCACCAGTACAGCGGGAGGCACGCAGTACTTC.

This clonotype came up many times. CDR3 nucleotide sequence: TGTGCCAGCAGGGACAGGGTACAAGTGGGCGCAGATACGCAGTATTTT. It specifies CASRDRVQVGADTQYF. The rearrangement links TRBV2 to TRBJ2-3; TRBD1 agrees at 8 bases. The CDR3 totals 16 residues. Germline CDR1 SNHLY, CDR2 FYNNEI. The junction had 12 bases not matched to a gene; V was cut back by 6 bases and J by 4 bases.

The table lists this clonotype with many counts. DNA of the CDR3: TGTGCCAGCTCAGGGCTGAACACTGAAGCTTTCTTT. Its translation is CASSGLNTEAFF. V gene TRBV6-1 combines with J gene TRBJ1-1, with D perhaps TRBD1 (5 bases). The V end was cut by 8 bases, the J end by 0 bases, with 7 bases between. The CDR3 loop spans 12 amino acids. Germline CDR1 and CDR2: MNHNS and SASEGT.

Only a few counts were recorded for this clonotype. This sequence joins TRBV5-1 and TRBJ2-1; 10 nucleotides match TRBD1. The V and J ends lost 3 bases and 4 bases, in that order; junction bases with no gene match: 16. CDR1 is SGHRS, CDR2 YFSETQ, per germline. This CDR3 is built from 19 residues. In DNA form, the CDR3 reads TGCGCCAGCAGCTCCGCCGTTCAGGGTTGGACAGGGGGATACAATGAGCAGTTCTTC. Translation gives CASSSAVQGWTGGYNEQFF.

Concerning this clonotype: Its ends do not fully match the called genes, so a read error is possible. The V call is TRBV12-3 or TRBV12-4, the J call TRBJ1-2; D possibly corresponds to TRBD1 (5 bases). This CDR3 region has 13 residues. For the CDR3, the DNA is TGTGCCAGTAGTTTCAGGGAGAATTATGGCTACACCTTC. Translating gives CASSFRENYGYTF.

This clonotype has ten or more counts. The chain is built from TRBV2 and TRBJ2-2; 9 positions agree with TRBD2. Germline V lookup: CDR1 SNHLY, CDR2 FYNNEI. V was clipped by 4 bases and J by 4 bases; unmatched bases: 13. CDR3 length: 18 amino acids. In DNA form, the CDR3 reads TGTGCCAGCAGTGTATCGCTAGCGGGGCCCTCGGGCACCGGGGAGCTGTTTTTT. This translates into CASSVSLAGPSGTGELFF.

A few counts support this clonotype. The chain couples TRBV27 to TRBJ1-5; D unclear. The CDR3 contains 16 residues. The germline gives CDR1 MNHEY, CDR2 SMNVEV (reference sequence). Trimming took 10 bases from V and 2 from J, leaving 21 bases between them. The CDR3 is CATHGRRAGGNQPQHF. CDR3 nucleotide sequence: TGTGCCACCCACGGTCGAAGGGCCGGGGGCAATCAGCCCCAGCATTTT.

Concerning this clonotype itself: A much larger clonotype is one base distant, so this may be a read error. The chain uses TRBV11-2 and TRBJ2-7; D ambiguous. The V gene lost 2 bases and the J gene lost 7 bases, with 15 bases spanning the gap. Germline V gene sequence: CDR1 SGHAT, CDR2 FQNNGV. This CDR3 spans 14 amino acids. CDR3 nucleotides: TGTGCCAGCAGCTTACTCCCCCTTGCATGGGAGCAGTACTTC. Translating gives CASSLLPLAWEQYF.

This clonotype showed up many times. The chain links TRBV11-2 to TRBJ2-7; 7 bases align to TRBD1. Germline loops: CDR1 SGHAT, CDR2 FQNNGV. With V trimmed by 6 bases and J by 5 bases, 4 bases remained unmatched. CDR3 length: 12 amino acids. The CDR3 DNA is TGTGCCAGCAGGGGGACAGTAAACGAGCAGTACTTC. Its translation: CASRGTVNEQYF.

The gene calls are TRBV11-2 and TRBJ2-1; TRBD2 agrees at 13 bases. Per the germline V gene, CDR1 is SGHAT and CDR2 is FQNNGV. The V gene end was trimmed by 4 bases and the J gene end by 4 bases; junction bases not matched to a gene: 1. CDR3 length: 15 residues. CDR3 in amino acids: CASSWTSGRYNEQFF. DNA of the CDR3: TGTGCCAGCAGCTGGACTAGCGGGAGATACAATGAGCAGTTCTTC.

This clonotype was picked up many times. This chain links TRBV28 with TRBJ2-5; 7 nucleotides align to TRBD1. Germline V lookup: CDR1 MDHEN, CDR2 SYDVKM. V dropped 4 bases and J dropped 5; count of bases not matched to a gene: 7. The CDR3 is made up of 14 amino acids. CDR3 sequence reads: CASSSGQAGETQYF. The CDR3 bases are TGTGCCAGCAGTTCAGGACAGGCTGGCGAGACCCAGTACTTC.

The genes are TRBV7-2 and TRBJ2-5, with unresolved D. Germline-derived CDR1 and CDR2 are SGHTA and FQGNSA. Trimming shortened V by 5 bases and J by 5 bases, and 18 bases separated the two germline ends. CDR3 size: 15 residues. The DNA of the CDR3 is TGTGCCAGCAGCCCAAGGGTATCAGCTTTTGAGACCCAGTACTTC. It codes for CASSPRVSAFETQYF.

This chain links TRBV7-9 with TRBJ1-3; no clear D. The V gene lost 3 bases and the J gene lost 0 bases, with 6 bases spanning the gap. The CDR3 sequence is 14 residues long. The germline V gene has CDR1 SEHNR and CDR2 FQNEAQ (reference sequence). Written as DNA, the CDR3 is TGTGCCAGCAGCTTCACCTTCTCTGGAAACACCATATATTTT. This sequence encodes CASSFTFSGNTIYF.

This chain links TRBV28 with TRBJ1-2; D gene unclear. The germline V gene encodes CDR1 MDHEN and CDR2 SYDVKM. Deletions cut 8 bases from V and 8 bases from J, with 15 bases between. This CDR3 has 12 amino acids. CDR3 loop: CASCTSGSGYTF. The CDR3 nucleotides read TGTGCCAGCTGCACTAGCGGGAGCGGCTACACCTTC.

This clonotype came up many times. The chain uses TRBV28 and TRBJ2-1; D unresolved. Looked up from germline, CDR1 is MDHEN and CDR2 is SYDVKM. This CDR3 has 12 residues. V was trimmed by 5 bases and J by 8 bases, leaving 10 bases between them. As DNA, the CDR3 is TGTGCCAGCAGTGGAAATTTGGATGAGCAGTTCTTC. Translation gives CASSGNLDEQFF.

This rearrangement joins TRBV4-1 to TRBJ2-5, with TRBD2 matching 11 bases. Unmatched junction bases numbered 8, after V lost 4 bases and J lost 1 base. The CDR3 totals 17 residues. Germline CDR1 reads MGHRA; CDR2 reads YSYEKL. The CDR3 DNA follows: TGCGCCAGCAGCCGCTACCCGGGACTAGCGGTCCAAGAGACCCAGTACTTC. Its protein is CASSRYPGLAVQETQYF.

This clonotype was seen ten or more times. Its ends do not fully match the called genes, so a read error is possible. This sequence joins TRBV5-1 and TRBJ2-1, with D possibly being TRBD2 (6 bases). The germline gives CDR1 SGHRS, CDR2 YFSETQ. This CDR3 is 14 amino acids long. This CDR3 is CASSLGDSHNEQFF. DNA of the CDR3: TGCGCCAGCAGCTTGGGGGACTCCCACAATGAGCAGTTCTTC. The full variable domain, its missing parts supplied by reference TRBV5-1 and TRBJ2-1, is KAGVTQTPRYLIKTRGQQVTLSCSPISGHRSVSWYQQTPGQGLQFLFEYFSETQRNKGNFPGRFSGRQFSNSRSEMNVSTLELGDSALYLCASSLGDSHNEQFFGPGTRLTVL.

The table lists this clonotype with many counts. V is TRBV11-2 and J is TRBJ1-5; 9 nucleotides match TRBD1. With 6 bases clipped from V and 6 bases from J, the junction kept 9 bases outside the gene matches. The CDR3 runs to 15 residues. From germline, CDR1 is SGHAT and CDR2 FQNNGV. CDR3 nucleotide sequence: TGTGCCAGCAGATCACGGGACAGGGTTCCTCAGCCCCAGCATTTT. Its translation: CASRSRDRVPQPQHF.

This clonotype came up a few times. Written as DNA, the CDR3 is TGTGCCAGCAGCTTAGATCTTGAGGGACTGAACACTGAAGCTTTCTTT. Residues: CASSLDLEGLNTEAFF. The chain links TRBV7-2 to TRBJ1-1, with D tentatively TRBD1 (5 bases). Germline assignment: CDR1 SGHTA and CDR2 FQGNSA. The CDR3 runs to 16 residues. V lost 1 base and J lost 0, with 12 bases in between.

The gene calls are TRBV7-9 and TRBJ2-7; 7 bases align to TRBD1. V dropped 5 bases and J dropped 2; count of bases not matched to a gene: 9. From germline, CDR1 is SEHNR and CDR2 FQNEAQ (reference sequence). The CDR3 sequence is 15 residues long. The DNA for the CDR3 is TGTGCCAGCAGCCCCCCCGGGGACAGAGCCTACGAGCAGTACTTC. Translating it yields CASSPPGDRAYEQYF.